The 5 T cell receptor beta chains listed next were all sequenced from one sample in a study of T cell responses to AZD1222 COVID-19 vaccine. TCRdb keeps only in-frame clones here, not all; method: immunoSEQ multiplex PCR. Seen here are 95,000 to 150,000 clones, around 91% observed once, and the top ten hold under 3.5%. Sequencing was performed on peripheral blood, taken on day 0 of AZD1222 vaccination. The source of these receptors is an adult in good health.

This chain uses TRBV7-8 with TRBJ2-5; TRBD1 or TRBD2 may be the D gene (5 bases each). Looked up from germline, CDR1 is SGHVS and CDR2 is FQNEAQ. V was clipped by 1 base and J by 5 bases, with 17 bases between them. The length of the CDR3 is 16 residues. In DNA form, the CDR3 reads TGTGCCAGCAGCTTAGGGACCCGGGACCCGGACGAGACCCAGTACTTC. It is translated as CASSLGTRDPDETQYF.

The rearrangement joins TRBV4-1 to TRBJ1-4; no clear D gene. There are 16 residues in the CDR3. V lost 3 bases to trimming and J lost 5 bases, with 16 bases between them. Germline values: CDR1 MGHRA, CDR2 YSYEKL. In DNA form, the CDR3 reads TGCGCCAGCAGCCAGGGTACCTTGGCCCAAAATGAAAAACTGTTTTTT. This translates into CASSQGTLAQNEKLFF.

The chain uses TRBV30 and TRBJ2-2, with 8 bases lining up with TRBD2. Germline loops: CDR1 GTSNPN, CDR2 SVGIG (reference sequence). This CDR3 has 15 amino acids. V lost 4 bases and J lost 1; bases outside the gene matches: 5. This chain's CDR3 is CAWNLAGGNTGELFF. The CDR3 DNA reads TGTGCCTGGAATCTAGCGGGCGGGAACACCGGGGAGCTGTTTTTT.

This clone has just one count. J is TRBJ1-1 and V is TRBV27; D possibly corresponds to TRBD1 (6 bases). The germline CDR1 and CDR2 sequences are MNHEY and SMNVEV (reference sequence). Trimming pared 2 bases from V and 6 bases from J, leaving 16 bases between. The CDR3 sequence is 15 residues long. In nucleotides, the CDR3 is TGTGCCAGCAGTTTACCAGGACAGCGGAAGGCTGAAGCTTTCTTT. As protein: CASSLPGQRKAEAFF.

V is TRBV18 and J is TRBJ2-3; unclear D gene. Trimming stripped 0 bases from V and 0 bases from J, with 4 bases between. The germline V gene encodes CDR1 KGHSH and CDR2 LQKENI. This CDR3 spans 14 amino acids. In DNA, the CDR3 is TGTGCCAGCTCACCACCTTCTAGCACAGATACGCAGTATTTT. This codes for CASSPPSSTDTQYF.